This TCR beta chain was observed in a study of cytomegalovirus exposure and HLA in healthy donors. The CDR3 sequence is 13 residues long. V lost 4 bases and J 0 bases, leaving 10 bases between the germline ends. Germline assignment: CDR1 SQVTM and CDR2 ANQGSEA. This clone was found once. Here immunoSEQ multiplex PCR was the method, and the copy in TCRdb shows in-frame clones only, minus some. The data hold more than 250,000 clones, with roughly 90% observed a single time. The receptor was isolated from a woman under 40 in good health and CMV-seropositive. The gene calls are TRBV29-1 and TRBJ2-7; perhaps TRBD2 as D (5 bases). Material for sequencing was PBMCs. Here the CDR3 DNA reads TGCAGCGTTGTATGGGGAGTCTCCTACGAGCAGTACTTC. Residues: CSVVWGVSYEQYF.